The 26 T cell receptor beta chains below were found in one sample sequenced in a study of blood T cell repertoires in COVID-19. Profiling relied on immunoSEQ multiplex PCR, and the TCRdb table lists in-frame clones only, not all of them. The sample lists fewer than 350,000 clones, approximately 85% seen once, with approximately 7.6% in the top ten. Sequenced: peripheral blood. The receptors derive from a human donor in a cohort sampled during active COVID-19.

J is TRBJ2-7 and V is TRBV27; D might be TRBD1 (5 bases). Germline V lookup: CDR1 MNHEY, CDR2 SMNVEV (reference sequence). CDR3 size: 13 residues. The V and J ends lost 3 bases and 1 base respectively, with 7 bases between them. CDR3 DNA sequence: TGTGCCAGCAGTTTCGACAGATCCTACGAGCAGTACTTC. It codes for CASSFDRSYEQYF.

The chain joins TRBV27 to TRBJ1-6, with D perhaps TRBD1 (5 bases). Germline values: CDR1 MNHEY, CDR2 SMNVEV (reference sequence). Trimming took 3 bases from V and 9 from J, leaving 12 bases between them. The CDR3 covers 14 residues. The CDR3 protein is CASSFQGRASPLHF. The CDR3 bases are TGTGCCAGCAGTTTCCAGGGTAGGGCTTCACCCCTCCACTTT.

This chain connects TRBV18 to TRBJ2-7; D gene unclear. CDR1 is KGHSH, CDR2 LQKENI, per germline. Trimming removed 0 bases at V and 6 bases at J, with 12 bases between. The CDR3 contains 14 residues. The CDR3 spells CASSPPMTDGEQYF. For the CDR3, the DNA is TGTGCCAGCTCACCACCTATGACTGACGGCGAGCAGTACTTC.

This chain joins TRBV9 and TRBJ2-1; D unclear. Germline assignment: CDR1 SGDLS and CDR2 YYNGEE. The CDR3 extends over 14 amino acids. Trimming cost V 0 bases and J 8 bases, with 12 bases left between them. The CDR3 DNA reads TGTGCCAGCAGCGTAGCCCCCCAGGCCGATGAGCAGTTCTTC. It encodes CASSVAPQADEQFF.

V and J are TRBV18 and TRBJ1-1; no reliable D call. CDR3 length: 13 amino acids. V was trimmed by 4 bases and J by 5 bases, leaving 11 bases between them. Germline V gives CDR1 KGHSH, CDR2 LQKENI. This CDR3 is CASSREGGTEAFF. DNA for the CDR3: TGTGCCAGCTCACGTGAGGGTGGGACTGAAGCTTTCTTT.

The rearrangement links TRBV5-6 to TRBJ1-6, with D possibly TRBD1 on 5 matching bases. V was pared by 5 bases and J by 10 bases, with 10 bases between. Per germline, CDR1 SGHDT and CDR2 YYEEEE. The CDR3 is made up of 12 amino acids. The CDR3 is CASRLNRSPLHF. In DNA, the CDR3 is TGTGCCAGCAGACTGAACAGGTCACCCCTCCACTTT.

V and J are TRBV7-6 and TRBJ2-5; perhaps TRBD1 as D (6 bases). V dropped 5 bases and J dropped 3 bases, with 10 bases sitting between them. CDR3 length equals 13 residues. Looked up from germline, CDR1 is SGHVS and CDR2 is FNYEAQ. In DNA form, the CDR3 reads TGTGCCAGCAGCCCACAGGGAAAAGAGACCCAGTACTTC. Residues: CASSPQGKETQYF.

This chain joins TRBV7-8 and TRBJ2-7; D perhaps matches TRBD1 (5 bases). The CDR3 runs to 14 residues. V gave up 5 bases and J gave up 3 bases, with 14 bases separating them. Germline assignment: CDR1 SGHVS and CDR2 FQNEAQ. The DNA of the CDR3 is TGTGCCAGCAGCCGCCAGGGATCCGTCTACGAGCAGTACTTC. Translated: CASSRQGSVYEQYF. Full variable domain (outside the CDR3, taken from reference TRBV7-8 and TRBJ2-7): GAGVSQSPRYKVAKRGQDVALRCDPISGHVSLFWYQQALGQGPEFLTYFQNEAQLDKSGLPSDRFFAERPEGSVSTLKIQRTQQEDSAVYLCASSRQGSVYEQYFGPGTRLTVT.

The V call is TRBV5-6, the J call TRBJ1-2, with a weak D call TRBD1 (5 bases). CDR3 length: 12 residues. Germline CDR1 reads SGHDT; CDR2 reads YYEEEE. Trimming removed 4 bases from V and 5 bases from J, with 9 bases in between. The CDR3 loop reads CASSDRGYGYTF. CDR3 nucleotide sequence: TGTGCCAGCAGCGACCGGGGGTATGGCTACACCTTC.

The CDR3 bases are TGTGCCAGTAGTAGGGGACTAGTATCCTACAATGAGCAGTTCTTC. Protein: CASSRGLVSYNEQFF. J is TRBJ2-1 and V is TRBV19, with 8 bases lining up with TRBD2. CDR1 is LNHDA and CDR2 is SQIVND in the germline V gene (reference sequence). This CDR3 comprises 15 residues. J was trimmed by 1 base and V by 4 bases; bases with no gene match: 3. The full variable domain, in which reference TRBV19 and TRBJ2-1 provide the parts outside the CDR3, is DGGITQSPKYLFRKEGQNVTLSCEQNLNHDAMYWYRQDPGQGLRLIYYSQIVNDFQKGDIAEGYSVSREKKESFPLTVTSAQKNPTAFYLCASSRGLVSYNEQFFGPGTRLTVL.

The rearrangement joins TRBV5-6 to TRBJ1-2; weak D call: TRBD1 (5 bases). CDR1 and CDR2 (germline): SGHDT, YYEEEE. The CDR3 covers 15 residues. Trimming pared 4 bases from V and 0 bases from J, leaving 13 bases between. Written as DNA, the CDR3 is TGTGCCAGCAGCCCTGGGGCAGGGACTAACTATGGCTACACCTTC. It is translated as CASSPGAGTNYGYTF.

The J gene is TRBJ2-1, the V gene TRBV5-1; 8 bases fit TRBD1. The CDR3 is made up of 13 amino acids. Germline values: CDR1 SGHRS, CDR2 YFSETQ. Losses at the gene ends were 2 bases for V and 5 bases for J; bases not matched to a gene: 0. The CDR3 region has the DNA TGCGCCAGCAGCTTCAGGGGGCACAATGAGCAGTTCTTC. It codes for CASSFRGHNEQFF.

The chain uses TRBV7-3 and TRBJ2-7; 7 bases match TRBD1. This CDR3 comprises 14 residues. V gave up 4 bases and J gave up 2 bases; unmatched junction bases: 5. Germline-derived CDR1 and CDR2 are SGHTA and FQGTGA. The CDR3 nucleotides are TGTGCCAGCAGCTCCGTCGGGACAGCCTACGAGCAGTACTTC. It specifies CASSSVGTAYEQYF.

The CDR3 reads CASGDKTKPYEQYF. CDR3 sequence (DNA): TGTGCCAGCGGCGACAAGACGAAACCCTACGAGCAGTACTTC. The V and J genes are TRBV6-5 and TRBJ2-7; D not resolved. Germline CDR1 MNHEY, CDR2 SVGAGI. CDR3 size: 14 residues. V was trimmed by 8 bases and J by 2 bases, leaving 16 bases between them.

This rearrangement joins TRBV5-1 to TRBJ2-5; 7 bases map to TRBD2. CDR3 length equals 15 residues. The germline CDR1 and CDR2 sequences are SGHRS and YFSETQ. The trim removed 2 bases at V and 5 bases at J, leaving 9 bases unmatched. CDR3 residues: CASSLRIPGGETQYF. The DNA of the CDR3 is TGCGCCAGCAGCTTACGCATACCCGGGGGGGAGACCCAGTACTTC.

A few counts support this clone. The chain combines TRBV19 with TRBJ1-5; 9 bases are a match to TRBD1. The V and J ends lost 5 bases and 0 bases, in that order; junction bases with no gene match: 14. In germline, CDR1 is LNHDA, CDR2 SQIVND (reference sequence). The CDR3 runs 19 residues. Here the CDR3 reads CASSQKTGGGGHSNQPQHF. CDR3 in DNA: TGTGCCAGTAGTCAAAAGACAGGGGGGGGAGGTCATAGCAATCAGCCCCAGCATTTT.

The chain employs TRBV6-5 and TRBJ1-2; the D gene is possibly TRBD1 (5 bases). CDR1 is MNHEY, CDR2 SVGAGI, per germline. Trimming left V 6 bases short and J 0 bases short, with 11 bases between. The CDR3 has 14 amino acids. The CDR3 DNA is TGTGCCAGCAGCCCGACGACAGCTAACTATGGCTACACCTTC. It is translated as CASSPTTANYGYTF.

This clone was seen a single time. This chain links TRBV5-1 with TRBJ1-5, with 9 bases fitting TRBD1. There are 16 residues in the CDR3. J gave up 0 bases and V 4 bases, and 5 bases lay outside the gene matches. Germline V gene sequence: CDR1 SGHRS, CDR2 YFSETQ. The CDR3 region is CASSPGDRDSNQPQHF. The CDR3 DNA is TGCGCCAGCAGCCCGGGGGACAGGGATAGCAATCAGCCCCAGCATTTT.

This clone has just one count. The V gene is TRBV7-3, the J gene TRBJ1-2; D is uncertain. V dropped 5 bases and J dropped 5 bases, with 12 bases sitting between them. The CDR3 length is 13 residues. In germline, CDR1 is SGHTA, CDR2 FQGTGA. The CDR3 DNA follows: TGTGCCAGCAGCCCTGGCAGTCTTTATGGCTACACCTTC. Protein sequence: CASSPGSLYGYTF. Filled out from reference TRBV7-3 and TRBJ1-2, the complete variable domain reads GAGVSQTPSNKVTEKGKYVELRCDPISGHTALYWYRQSLGQGPEFLIYFQGTGAADDSGLPNDRFFAVRPEGSVSTLKIQRTERGDSAVYLCASSPGSLYGYTFGSGTRLTVV.

V usage is TRBV19 and J usage is TRBJ1-1; TRBD1 is a possible D gene (5 bases). This CDR3 has 13 amino acids. Trimming pared 3 bases from V and 4 bases from J, leaving 9 bases between. Germline lookup yields CDR1 LNHDA and CDR2 SQIVND (reference sequence). This CDR3 reads CASSMRDGTEAFF. The CDR3 DNA follows: TGTGCCAGTAGTATGCGGGACGGCACTGAAGCTTTCTTT. The variable domain in full, with the rest retrieved from reference TRBV19 and TRBJ1-1, is DGGITQSPKYLFRKEGQNVTLSCEQNLNHDAMYWYRQDPGQGLRLIYYSQIVNDFQKGDIAEGYSVSREKKESFPLTVTSAQKNPTAFYLCASSMRDGTEAFFGQGTRLTVV.

V is TRBV6-5 and J is TRBJ1-5, with TRBD1 matching 7 bases. This CDR3 has 14 amino acids. The J segment lost 2 bases and the V segment lost 4 bases, leaving 2 bases of the junction unmatched. Looked up from germline, CDR1 is MNHEY and CDR2 is SVGAGI. The CDR3 DNA follows: TGTGCCAGCAGTTCTACAGGGGGCAATCAGCCCCAGCATTTT. This codes for CASSSTGGNQPQHF.

Only one count was recorded for this clone. The same CDR3 is also encoded by other DNA sequences in this sample. The chain links TRBV3-1 (or the pseudogene TRBV3-2) to TRBJ2-7; TRBD1 is a possible D gene (5 bases). V was pared by 1 base and J by 2 bases, with 6 bases between. CDR1 LGHDT and CDR2 YNNKEL come from the germline V gene (reference sequence). The CDR3 sequence is 13 residues long. CDR3 residues: CASSQGGPYEQYF. In DNA, the CDR3 is TGTGCCAGCAGCCAAGGGGGCCCCTACGAGCAGTACTTC.

V gene TRBV3-1 (or the pseudogene TRBV3-2) combines with J gene TRBJ2-2, with 12 positions matching TRBD2. Trimming took 4 bases from V and 0 from J; bases not matched to a gene: 12. The CDR3 loop spans 20 amino acids. Looked up from germline, CDR1 is LGHDT and CDR2 is YNNKEL (reference sequence). The CDR3 region is CASSPLRSGLAGTNTGELFF. The DNA for the CDR3 is TGTGCCAGCAGCCCTTTACGCTCCGGACTAGCGGGGACGAACACCGGGGAGCTGTTTTTT.

A single count supports this clone. This chain connects TRBV6-5 to TRBJ1-1; D unclear. Trimming stripped 7 bases from V and 7 bases from J, with 16 bases between. The CDR3 has 13 amino acids. CDR1 and CDR2 (germline): MNHEY, SVGAGI. CDR3 loop: CASTSSALLEAFF. For the CDR3, the DNA is TGTGCCAGCACCTCCTCCGCACTCCTTGAAGCTTTCTTT.

The chain couples TRBV18 to TRBJ1-5; a possible D gene is TRBD1 (5 bases). Trimming removed 3 bases at V and 7 bases at J, with 16 bases between. Germline CDR1 reads KGHSH; CDR2 reads LQKENI. CDR3 length: 15 amino acids. The DNA of the CDR3 is TGTGCCAGCTCACCTGACCCCCCCAGGGCCCAGCCCCAGCATTTT. Protein: CASSPDPPRAQPQHF.

The chain is built from TRBV6-5 and TRBJ1-3; 7 bases are a match to TRBD1. This CDR3 is 15 amino acids long. V lost 6 bases, J lost 0 bases, and 5 bases stayed unmatched. Germline lookup yields CDR1 MNHEY and CDR2 SVGAGI. The CDR3 nucleotides read TGTGCCAGCAGGCAACAGGGGTTCTCTGGAAACACCATATATTTT. Translation gives CASRQQGFSGNTIYF.